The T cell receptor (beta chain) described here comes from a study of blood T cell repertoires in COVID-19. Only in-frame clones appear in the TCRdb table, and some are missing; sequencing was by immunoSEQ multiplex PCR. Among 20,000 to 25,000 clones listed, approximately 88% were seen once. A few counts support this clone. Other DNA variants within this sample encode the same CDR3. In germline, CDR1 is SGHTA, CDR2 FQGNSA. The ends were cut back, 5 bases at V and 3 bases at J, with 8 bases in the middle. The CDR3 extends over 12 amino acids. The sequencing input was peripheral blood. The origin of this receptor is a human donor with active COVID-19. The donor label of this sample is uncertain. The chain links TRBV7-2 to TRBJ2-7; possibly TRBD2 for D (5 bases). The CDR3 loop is CASSPGGYEQYF. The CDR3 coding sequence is TGTGCCAGCAGCCCCGGAGGCTACGAGCAGTACTTC. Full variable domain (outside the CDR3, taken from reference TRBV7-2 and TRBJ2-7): GAGVSQSPSNKVTEKGKDVELRCDPISGHTALYWYRQSLGQGLEFLIYFQGNSAPDKSGLPSDRFSAERTGGSVSTLTIQRTQQEDSAVYLCASSPGGYEQYFGPGTRLTVT.